This record looks at one T cell receptor (beta chain) sequence and its context. The junction shows a germline mismatch at one end, possibly a read error. This sample was taken from a study of T cells in Graves' hyperthyroidism and ophthalmopathy. The TCR beta CDR3 regions underwent amplification using RNA transcripts as the source. HTBI primers were used for first-round RT-PCR of the TCR CDR3. Each CDR3 protein is one row after TCRdb ran MiXCR on the multiplex PCR reads. Of approximately 640,000 distinct CDR3 sequences listed, about 16% are singletons. The CDR3 length is 13 residues. CDR1 and CDR2 (germline): SGHTA, FQGTGA.

The sequenced material came from blood. This sequence was found in a woman under 40 with Graves' hyperthyroidism. The chain links TRBV7-3 to TRBJ1-1; possibly TRBD1 for D (5 bases). CDR3 in amino acids: CASSLGGYTGAFF. CDR3 nucleotide sequence: TGTGCCAGCAGCTTAGGGGGGTACACTGGAGCTTTCTTT. The complete variable domain, with remaining parts taken from reference TRBV7-3 and TRBJ1-1, reads GAGVSQTPSNKVTEKGKYVELRCDPISGHTALYWYRQSLGQGPEFLIYFQGTGAADDSGLPNDRFFAVRPEGSVSTLKIQRTERGDSAVYLCASSLGGYTGAFFGQGTRLTVV.